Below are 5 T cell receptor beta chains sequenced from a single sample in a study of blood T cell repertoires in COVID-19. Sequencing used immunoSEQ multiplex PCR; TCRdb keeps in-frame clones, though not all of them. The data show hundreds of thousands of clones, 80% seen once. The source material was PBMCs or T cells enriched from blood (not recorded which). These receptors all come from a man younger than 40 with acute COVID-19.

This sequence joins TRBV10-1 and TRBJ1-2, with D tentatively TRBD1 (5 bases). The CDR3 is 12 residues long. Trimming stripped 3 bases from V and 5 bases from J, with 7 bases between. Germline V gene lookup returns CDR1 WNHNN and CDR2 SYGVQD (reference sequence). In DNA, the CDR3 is TGCGCCAGCAGTGAAAAGGGGTATGGCTACACCTTC. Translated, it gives CASSEKGYGYTF.

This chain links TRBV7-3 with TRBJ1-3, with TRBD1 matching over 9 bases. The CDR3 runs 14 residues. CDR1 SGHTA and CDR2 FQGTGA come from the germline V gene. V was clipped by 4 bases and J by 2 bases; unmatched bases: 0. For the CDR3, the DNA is TGTGCCAGCAGCTGGACAGGGGCTGGAAACACCATATATTTT. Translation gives CASSWTGAGNTIYF.

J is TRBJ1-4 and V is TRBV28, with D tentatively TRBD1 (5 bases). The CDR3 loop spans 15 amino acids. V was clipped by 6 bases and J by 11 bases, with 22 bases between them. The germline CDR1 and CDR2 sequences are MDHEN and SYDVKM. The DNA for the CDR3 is TGTGCCAGCAGCAATAGCGGGGGAGCTTTGGGGAAACTGTTTTTT. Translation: CASSNSGGALGKLFF.

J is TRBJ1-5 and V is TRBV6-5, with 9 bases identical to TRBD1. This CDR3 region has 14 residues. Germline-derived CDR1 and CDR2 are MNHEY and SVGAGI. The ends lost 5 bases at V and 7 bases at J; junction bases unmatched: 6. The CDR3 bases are TGTGCCAGCAGTCCGGGACAGGGAAAACAGCCCCAGCATTTT. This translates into CASSPGQGKQPQHF.

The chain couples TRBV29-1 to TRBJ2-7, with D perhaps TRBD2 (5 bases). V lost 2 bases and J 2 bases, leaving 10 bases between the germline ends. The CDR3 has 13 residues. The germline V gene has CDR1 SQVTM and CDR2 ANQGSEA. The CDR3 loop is CSVESPGTYEQYF. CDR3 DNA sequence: TGCAGCGTTGAATCTCCGGGGACCTACGAGCAGTACTTC.